Each of the 21 T cell receptor beta chains below was sequenced from the same sample in a study of blood T cell repertoires in COVID-19. Produced via immunoSEQ multiplex PCR; TCRdb's table is partial and in-frame only. The sample lists fewer than 250,000 clones; 88% were seen once. Material: peripheral blood. The receptors shown here come from a man aged 25-40 years with acute or convalescent COVID-19.

This clone has only a few counts. The gene calls are TRBV4-2 and TRBJ1-4, with D possibly TRBD1 on 5 matching bases. The CDR3 extends over 23 amino acids. In germline, CDR1 is LGHNA, CDR2 YNFKEQ. Trimming cost V 0 bases and J 5 bases, with 34 bases left between them. Written as DNA, the CDR3 is TGTGCCAGCAGCCAAGACAAACCGCGTAGTGGACCGCGAATAGGGGCCAGAAATGAAAAACTGTTTTTT. Its translation: CASSQDKPRSGPRIGARNEKLFF.

The gene calls are TRBV9 and TRBJ2-1, with 9 bases matching TRBD1. Germline V gene lookup returns CDR1 SGDLS and CDR2 YYNGEE. The CDR3 runs to 16 residues. The V and J ends lost 0 bases and 9 bases, in that order; junction bases with no gene match: 10. CDR3 sequence: CASSVGDRDILGEQFF. CDR3 DNA: TGTGCCAGCAGCGTAGGGGACAGGGATATCTTGGGTGAGCAGTTCTTC.

V usage is TRBV5-1 and J usage is TRBJ2-1; 12 bases are a match to TRBD2. Germline V gene sequence: CDR1 SGHRS, CDR2 YFSETQ. This CDR3 region has 17 residues. Trimming cost V 3 bases and J 2 bases; bases outside gene matches: 6. In DNA form, the CDR3 reads TGCGCCAGCAGCTCAGGGACTAGCGGGTCCCCCTACAATGAGCAGTTCTTC. Translating it yields CASSSGTSGSPYNEQFF.

The chain has TRBV6-5 and TRBJ2-3, with TRBD1 identical over 9 bases. The V and J ends lost 6 bases and 4 bases, in that order; junction bases with no gene match: 8. The CDR3 has 15 amino acids. The germline CDR1 and CDR2 sequences are MNHEY and SVGAGI. The CDR3 loop is CASRAGQGSADTQYF. For the CDR3, the DNA is TGTGCCAGCAGAGCTGGACAGGGGTCCGCAGATACGCAGTATTTT.

The rearrangement joins TRBV30 to TRBJ1-5; no definite D call. This CDR3 is built from 13 residues. The ends were cut back, 3 bases at V and 0 bases at J, with 6 bases in the middle. Germline lookup yields CDR1 GTSNPN and CDR2 SVGIG (reference sequence). The CDR3 protein is CAWRDNSNQPQHF. The DNA for the CDR3 is TGTGCCTGGAGAGACAATAGCAATCAGCCCCAGCATTTT.

The table lists this clone with a few counts. The V call is TRBV6-1, the J call TRBJ1-2, with 7 positions matching TRBD1. Germline V gene data show CDR1 as MNHNS and CDR2 as SASEGT. The trim removed 0 bases at V and 4 bases at J, leaving 5 bases unmatched. The CDR3 length is 15 residues. CDR3 amino acids: CASSEAPDRVYGYTF. CDR3 sequence (DNA): TGTGCCAGCAGTGAAGCGCCTGACAGGGTCTATGGCTACACCTTC.

V gene TRBV28 combines with J gene TRBJ1-1, with D unresolved. This CDR3 region has 15 residues. The V and J ends lost 1 base and 0 bases respectively, with 9 bases between them. Germline lookup yields CDR1 MDHEN and CDR2 SYDVKM. In DNA, the CDR3 is TGTGCCAGCAGTTTATTTCGAGCTCTGAACACTGAAGCTTTCTTT. It yields the protein CASSLFRALNTEAFF.

The gene calls are TRBV4-1 and TRBJ1-1; a possible D gene is TRBD1 (6 bases). Trimming shortened V by 4 bases and J by 1 base, and 16 bases separated the two germline ends. CDR1 is MGHRA and CDR2 is YSYEKL in the germline V gene. The CDR3 consists of 16 residues. This CDR3 is CASSLTGGSENTEAFF. The CDR3 DNA is TGCGCCAGCAGCCTTACGGGGGGCAGTGAGAACACTGAAGCTTTCTTT.

The chain combines TRBV6-5 with TRBJ2-7; TRBD1 aligns across 9 bases. The CDR3 runs 15 residues. After removal of 0 bases from V and 5 bases from J, the junction contained 5 bases not matched to a gene. Germline V gene data show CDR1 as MNHEY and CDR2 as SVGAGI. The CDR3 sequence: CASSYSPGQGNEQYF. In DNA form, the CDR3 reads TGTGCCAGCAGTTACTCGCCAGGACAGGGGAACGAGCAGTACTTC.

J is TRBJ2-1 and V is TRBV20-1; D remains unclear. CDR3 length: 11 residues. The V gene's germline CDR1 is DFQATT and CDR2 SNEGSKA (reference sequence). Trimming took off 1 base at V and 9 bases at J, with 7 bases between the two ends. CDR3 in DNA: TGCAGTGCTAGAGTTACGGGTGAGCAGTTCTTC. It is translated as CSARVTGEQFF.

The chain uses TRBV9 and TRBJ2-7, with a weak D call TRBD2 (5 bases). This CDR3 spans 14 amino acids. The germline V gene encodes CDR1 SGDLS and CDR2 YYNGEE. The ends were cut back, 0 bases at V and 3 bases at J, with 10 bases in the middle. In DNA, the CDR3 is TGTGCCAGCAGCGTAGATCATCGGGGCTACGAGCAGTACTTC. Translation gives CASSVDHRGYEQYF.

V usage is TRBV28 and J usage is TRBJ2-4; 9 positions agree with TRBD2. Trimming at V came to 5 bases and at J to 7 bases, leaving 9 bases not matched to a gene. The CDR3 is made up of 15 amino acids. The germline CDR1 and CDR2 sequences are MDHEN and SYDVKM. As DNA, the CDR3 is TGTGCCAGCAGTCCGATAGCGGGAGTGGGGAACATTCAGTACTTC. It yields the protein CASSPIAGVGNIQYF. Full variable domain (outside the CDR3, taken from reference TRBV28 and TRBJ2-4): DVKVTQSSRYLVKRTGEKVFLECVQDMDHENMFWYRQDPGLGLRLIYFSYDVKMKEKGDIPEGYSVSREKKERFSLILESASTNQTSMYLCASSPIAGVGNIQYFGAGTRLSVL.

This rearrangement joins TRBV7-9 to TRBJ2-3, with D unclear. CDR3 size: 13 residues. Germline V gives CDR1 SEHNR, CDR2 FQNEAQ (reference sequence). Trimming took 3 bases from V and 0 from J, leaving 4 bases between them. The CDR3 sequence: CASSFSSTDTQYF. In DNA, the CDR3 is TGTGCCAGCAGCTTCTCCAGCACAGATACGCAGTATTTT.

The chain uses TRBV11-2 and TRBJ1-3; D ambiguous. V was trimmed by 5 bases and J by 0 bases, leaving 20 bases between them. This CDR3 has 18 amino acids. The germline CDR1 and CDR2 sequences are SGHAT and FQNNGV. The CDR3 loop reads CASSTPGDVTSSGNTIYF. CDR3 sequence (DNA): TGTGCCAGCAGCACCCCCGGGGATGTCACTTCCTCTGGAAACACCATATATTTT.

The rearrangement joins TRBV29-1 to TRBJ1-1; 7 bases line up with TRBD1. Germline lookup yields CDR1 SQVTM and CDR2 ANQGSEA. CDR3 length equals 15 residues. The CDR3: CSVRDRWDRRTEAFF. CDR3 nucleotide sequence: TGCAGTGTCCGGGACAGATGGGATAGACGGACTGAAGCTTTCTTT.

V is TRBV11-2 and J is TRBJ1-2, with TRBD1 as a possible D gene (6 bases). V lost 4 bases, J lost 7 bases, and 10 bases lay in between. Germline-derived CDR1 and CDR2 are SGHAT and FQNNGV. The CDR3 is 12 amino acids. The DNA of the CDR3 is TGTGCCAGCAGCTCGGGGACAATTGGCTACACCTTC. Encoded protein: CASSSGTIGYTF.

V gene TRBV18 combines with J gene TRBJ2-6; TRBD1 is a possible D gene (5 bases). CDR1 KGHSH and CDR2 LQKENI come from the germline V gene. The CDR3 totals 14 residues. The ends were cut back, 3 bases at V and 2 bases at J, with 5 bases in the middle. The CDR3 reads CASSPGPGANVLTF. CDR3 DNA sequence: TGTGCCAGCTCACCGGGGCCTGGGGCCAACGTCCTGACTTTC. Using reference TRBV18 and TRBJ2-6 for the parts outside the CDR3, the full variable domain is NAGVMQNPRHLVRRRGQEARLRCSPMKGHSHVYWYRQLPEEGLKFMVYLQKENIIDESGMPKERFSAEFPKEGPSILRIQQVVRGDSAAYFCASSPGPGANVLTFGAGSRLTVL.

The chain has TRBV18 and TRBJ1-3, with a weak D call TRBD1 (5 bases). This CDR3 is 19 amino acids long. CDR1 is KGHSH, CDR2 LQKENI, per germline. Trimming removed 5 bases from V and 0 bases from J, with 23 bases in between. Written as DNA, the CDR3 is TGTGCCAGCTCAACGGGATCAACCATGGGGACTCCCTCTGGAAACACCATATATTTT. Protein: CASSTGSTMGTPSGNTIYF. Together with reference TRBV18 and TRBJ1-3, the CDR3 gives the full variable domain: NAGVMQNPRHLVRRRGQEARLRCSPMKGHSHVYWYRQLPEEGLKFMVYLQKENIIDESGMPKERFSAEFPKEGPSILRIQQVVRGDSAAYFCASSTGSTMGTPSGNTIYFGEGSWLTVV.

The genes are TRBV21-1 and TRBJ1-1. TRBV21-1 counts as a pseudogene. The CDR3 is 18 residues long. This CDR3 reads CASSQKGGKKCMNTEAFF. The DNA for the CDR3 is TGTGCCAGCAGCCAAAAAGGCGGGAAGAAATGCATGAACACTGAAGCTTTCTTT.

The chain uses TRBV2 and TRBJ2-1; 7 bases are a match to TRBD2. J gave up 8 bases and V 0 bases, and 10 bases lay outside the gene matches. This CDR3 contains 16 residues. Germline V gene sequence: CDR1 SNHLY, CDR2 FYNNEI. This chain's CDR3 is CASSEALRLAFYEQFF. DNA for the CDR3: TGTGCCAGCAGTGAAGCTTTGCGACTAGCTTTCTATGAGCAGTTCTTC.

The rearrangement uses TRBV9 and TRBJ2-2, with 11 bases that match TRBD1. J lost 14 bases, V lost 0 bases, and 3 bases had no gene match. The CDR3 has 13 residues. CDR1 is SGDLS and CDR2 is YYNGEE in the germline V gene. CDR3: CASSVGTGGRLFF. The DNA for the CDR3 is TGTGCCAGCAGCGTAGGGACAGGGGGCCGTCTGTTTTTT.